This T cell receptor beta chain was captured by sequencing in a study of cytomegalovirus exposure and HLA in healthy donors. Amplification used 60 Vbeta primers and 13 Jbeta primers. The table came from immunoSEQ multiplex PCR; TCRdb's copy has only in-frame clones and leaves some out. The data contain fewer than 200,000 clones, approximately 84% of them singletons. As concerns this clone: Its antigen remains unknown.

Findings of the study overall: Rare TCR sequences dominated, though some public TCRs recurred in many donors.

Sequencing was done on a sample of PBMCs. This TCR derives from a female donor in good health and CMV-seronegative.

CDR3 sequence reads: CASSVLAQGEIYEQYF. The CDR3, as DNA: TGTGCCAGCAGCGTATTAGCGCAGGGGGAGATCTACGAGCAGTACTTC. The chain combines TRBV9 with TRBJ2-7; 7 bases match TRBD1. Per the germline V gene, CDR1 is SGDLS and CDR2 is YYNGEE. The CDR3 spans 16 residues. The trim removed 1 base at V and 3 bases at J, leaving 10 bases unmatched.